The 5 T cell receptor beta chains below were found in one sample sequenced in a study of blood T cell repertoires in COVID-19. The repertoire was sequenced with immunoSEQ multiplex PCR; TCRdb's copy has only in-frame clones and lacks some. This sample yields 250,000 to 300,000 clones, of which roughly 84% are seen a single time; 3.4% belongs to the top ten. The specimen sequenced was PBMCs or T cells enriched from blood (not recorded which). The receptors were gathered from a man aged 45-60 years who had recovered from COVID-19.

The chain uses TRBV28 and TRBJ2-7; D is unresolved. CDR3 length: 13 amino acids. Germline V gene data show CDR1 as MDHEN and CDR2 as SYDVKM. Trimming stripped 8 bases from V and 1 base from J, with 12 bases between. CDR3 sequence reads: CASDPRGSYEQYF. For the CDR3, the DNA is TGTGCCAGCGACCCCCGAGGATCCTACGAGCAGTACTTC.

The chain is built from TRBV5-1 and TRBJ1-2; TRBD1 matches 7 bases. V shed 4 bases and J 7 bases; nucleotides not matched to a gene: 10. Per the germline V gene, CDR1 is SGHRS and CDR2 is YFSETQ. The CDR3 runs to 14 residues. CDR3 amino acids: CASSAGRGPFGYTF. DNA for the CDR3: TGCGCCAGCAGCGCTGGAAGGGGGCCCTTTGGCTACACCTTC.

V and J are TRBV19 and TRBJ2-4, with 11 bases that match TRBD2. CDR1 is LNHDA and CDR2 is SQIVND in the germline V gene (reference sequence). CDR3 length: 15 amino acids. Unmatched junction bases numbered 5, after V lost 3 bases and J lost 7 bases. The DNA of the CDR3 is TGTGCCAGTAGTATGATAGCGGGAGGGCCCAACATTCAGTACTTC. It translates to CASSMIAGGPNIQYF.

Only a few counts were recorded for this clone. The rearrangement links TRBV10-2 to TRBJ1-2; D unclear. Trimming removed 3 bases from V and 3 bases from J, with 8 bases in between. CDR1 is WSHSY and CDR2 is SAAADI in the germline V gene. The CDR3 totals 13 residues. The CDR3 coding sequence is TGCGCCAGCAGTGAATGGCAGGACTATGGCTACACCTTC. It is translated as CASSEWQDYGYTF.

This chain's CDR3 is CASSLASGGGTDTQYF. DNA for the CDR3: TGTGCCAGCAGCTTGGCTAGCGGGGGGGGCACAGATACGCAGTATTTT. The V gene is TRBV7-2, the J gene TRBJ2-3; 12 bases match TRBD2. After removal of 3 bases from V and 1 base from J, the junction contained 2 bases not matched to a gene. Germline V gene sequence: CDR1 SGHTA, CDR2 FQGNSA. This CDR3 region has 16 residues.